This T cell receptor beta chain was captured by sequencing in a study of vaccination and CD4 T cells after COVID-19. Study-wide context: Controls used CEFX viral epitopes (positive), HIV-1 Nef peptides (negative), or no peptide.

This clonotype was seen only a few times. As yet, its antigen is unknown. Researchers used the Oncomine TCR Beta short-read assay to sequence DNA from cultured CD4+ T cells. In TCRdb, the PCR reads were re-called with MiXCR into one record per CDR3 protein. The table includes roughly 15,000 distinct CDR3 sequences, about 53% detected once. From germline, CDR1 is SGHAT and CDR2 FQNNGV. The CDR3 covers 19 residues. Deletions cut 0 bases from V and 4 bases from J, with 25 bases between. Treatment given: roughly ten-day PBMC culture with coronavirus spike peptide pools or control peptides (ViraFEST assay).

Material: cultured CD4+ T cells from blood, obtained after SARS-CoV-2 vaccination. This chain links TRBV11-2 with TRBJ2-7; D unresolved. The TCR comes from a human donor with COVID-19. The CDR3 region has the DNA TGTGCCAGCAGCTTAGATAGGTCGCGAGCTGCGGCCCGTGGGTACGAGCAGTACTTC. Translated: CASSLDRSRAAARGYEQYF.